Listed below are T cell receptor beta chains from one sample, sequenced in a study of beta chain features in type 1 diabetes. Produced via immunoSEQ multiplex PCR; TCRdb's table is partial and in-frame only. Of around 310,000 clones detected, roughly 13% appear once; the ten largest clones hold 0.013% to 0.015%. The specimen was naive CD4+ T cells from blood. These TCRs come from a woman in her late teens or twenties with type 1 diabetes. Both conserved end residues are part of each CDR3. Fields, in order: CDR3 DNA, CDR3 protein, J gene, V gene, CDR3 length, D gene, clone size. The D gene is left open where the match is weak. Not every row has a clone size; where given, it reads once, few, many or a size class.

CDR3 DNA: TGTGCCAGCAGCTCCGCGGGAGCGGGAGTGGGGGAGACCCAGTACTTC; CDR3 protein: CASSSAGAGVGETQYF; J gene: TRBJ2-5; V gene: TRBV5-4; CDR3 length: 16; D gene: TRBD2; clone size: few
CDR3 DNA: TGTGCCAGCAGCCATGGGGGGAATGAGCAGTTCTTC; CDR3 protein: CASSHGGNEQFF; J gene: TRBJ2-1; V gene: TRBV5-4; CDR3 length: 12; D gene: -; clone size: -
CDR3 DNA: TGTGCCAGCTCGACAGGGGCCGGGGGCGGTGAGCAGTTCTTC; CDR3 protein: CASSTGAGGGEQFF; J gene: TRBJ2-1; V gene: TRBV18; CDR3 length: 14; D gene: TRBD1; clone size: few
CDR3 DNA: TGCAGTGCTAGTTGGGCCGAGGGAGCTTTCTTT; CDR3 protein: CSASWAEGAFF; J gene: TRBJ1-1; V gene: TRBV20-1; CDR3 length: 11; D gene: -; clone size: -
CDR3 DNA: TGTGCCAGCAGTTCTCCGACTAGCGGGATGCGTTACGAGCAGTACTTC; CDR3 protein: CASSSPTSGMRYEQYF; J gene: TRBJ2-7; V gene: TRBV28; CDR3 length: 16; D gene: TRBD2; clone size: -
CDR3 DNA: TGCAGCGTTGTCGGGACGACTAGCGGCCGCTACGAGCAGTACTTC; CDR3 protein: CSVVGTTSGRYEQYF; J gene: TRBJ2-7; V gene: TRBV29-1; CDR3 length: 15; D gene: TRBD2; clone size: few
CDR3 DNA: TGTGCCAGCAGTTACGGTGTTCCGGGACAAGGAAACACCATATATTTT; CDR3 protein: CASSYGVPGQGNTIYF; J gene: TRBJ1-3; V gene: TRBV6-5; CDR3 length: 16; D gene: -; clone size: -
CDR3 DNA: TGCGCCAGCAGCTCCGGACAGGGGGCTCGCACAGATACGCAGTATTTT; CDR3 protein: CASSSGQGARTDTQYF; J gene: TRBJ2-3; V gene: TRBV5-1; CDR3 length: 16; D gene: TRBD1; clone size: -
CDR3 DNA: TGTGCCAGCAGTCGAACTAGCGGGATGTACAATGAGCAGTTCTTC; CDR3 protein: CASSRTSGMYNEQFF; J gene: TRBJ2-1; V gene: TRBV6-5; CDR3 length: 15; D gene: TRBD2; clone size: once
CDR3 DNA: TGTGCCAGCAGCTTAACTTCGACAGCTAACAATGAGCAGTTCTTC; CDR3 protein: CASSLTSTANNEQFF; J gene: TRBJ2-1; V gene: TRBV5-5; CDR3 length: 15; D gene: -; clone size: few
CDR3 DNA: TGTGCCACCAGCATTCGACAGGGCGCAGAGACCCAGTACTTC; CDR3 protein: CATSIRQGAETQYF; J gene: TRBJ2-5; V gene: TRBV15; CDR3 length: 14; D gene: TRBD1; clone size: few
CDR3 DNA: TGTGCCACCAGCAGGAGTTACACAGATACGCAGTATTTT; CDR3 protein: CATSRSYTDTQYF; J gene: TRBJ2-3; V gene: TRBV15; CDR3 length: 13; D gene: -; clone size: few
CDR3 DNA: TGTGCCAGCAGTTTACTAGCGGGGTCCACCGGGGAGCTGTTTTTT; CDR3 protein: CASSLLAGSTGELFF; J gene: TRBJ2-2; V gene: TRBV28; CDR3 length: 15; D gene: TRBD2; clone size: -
CDR3 DNA: TGTGCCAGCAGCAGACGGGAGGGAATCACAGATACGCAGTATTTT; CDR3 protein: CASSRREGITDTQYF; J gene: TRBJ2-3; V gene: TRBV27; CDR3 length: 15; D gene: TRBD2; clone size: few
CDR3 DNA: TGTGCCAGCACCCTCCGGGGGACCCAGTACTTC; CDR3 protein: CASTLRGTQYF; J gene: TRBJ2-5; V gene: TRBV6-5; CDR3 length: 11; D gene: -; clone size: few
CDR3 DNA: TGTGCCAGCAGCCCCGCGTTCGAGCAGTACTTC; CDR3 protein: CASSPAFEQYF; J gene: TRBJ2-7; V gene: TRBV11-2; CDR3 length: 11; D gene: -; clone size: -
CDR3 DNA: TGTGCCATCAGGACCGGACAGGGGTACGAGCAGTACTTC; CDR3 protein: CAIRTGQGYEQYF; J gene: TRBJ2-7; V gene: TRBV10-3; CDR3 length: 13; D gene: TRBD1; clone size: few
CDR3 DNA: TGTGCCAGCAGCCGGACTTTCACAGATACGCAGTATTTT; CDR3 protein: CASSRTFTDTQYF; J gene: TRBJ2-3; V gene: TRBV7-3; CDR3 length: 13; D gene: -; clone size: few
CDR3 DNA: TGTGCCTGGAGTGCACTCCTTAGCGGGAGGGCCTCGTACAATGAGCAGTTCTTC; CDR3 protein: CAWSALLSGRASYNEQFF; J gene: TRBJ2-1; V gene: TRBV30; CDR3 length: 18; D gene: TRBD2; clone size: few
CDR3 DNA: TGTGCCAGCAGTCCCAACCGGACAGGGAAGGACAAAAACATTCAGTACTTC; CDR3 protein: CASSPNRTGKDKNIQYF; J gene: TRBJ2-4; V gene: TRBV27; CDR3 length: 17; D gene: TRBD1; clone size: -
CDR3 DNA: TGTGCCAGCAGGGTGGGGCTCGAGCAGTACTTC; CDR3 protein: CASRVGLEQYF; J gene: TRBJ2-7; V gene: TRBV2; CDR3 length: 11; D gene: -; clone size: few
CDR3 DNA: TGTGCCAGCAGTTACAGGGCAGGGCGGCTTTTCACTGAAGCTTTCTTT; CDR3 protein: CASSYRAGRLFTEAFF; J gene: TRBJ1-1; V gene: TRBV6-6; CDR3 length: 16; D gene: -; clone size: few
CDR3 DNA: TGTGCCAGCAGCCAGGGGGTTTACAATCAGCCCCAGCATTTT; CDR3 protein: CASSQGVYNQPQHF; J gene: TRBJ1-5; V gene: TRBV11-2; CDR3 length: 14; D gene: TRBD1; clone size: few
CDR3 DNA: TGTGCCAGCCGCGGGACAGGGTCTGCTGGGGCCAACGTCCTGACTTTC; CDR3 protein: CASRGTGSAGANVLTF; J gene: TRBJ2-6; V gene: TRBV27; CDR3 length: 16; D gene: TRBD1; clone size: -
CDR3 DNA: TGTGCCAGCAGCCCCGGGACTAGCGGTCATATGGAGCAGTACTTC; CDR3 protein: CASSPGTSGHMEQYF; J gene: TRBJ2-7; V gene: TRBV5-4; CDR3 length: 15; D gene: TRBD2; clone size: -
CDR3 DNA: TGTGCCAGCAGCTTTTCGGACGGAGGCTACGAGCAGTACTTC; CDR3 protein: CASSFSDGGYEQYF; J gene: TRBJ2-7; V gene: TRBV11-2; CDR3 length: 14; D gene: -; clone size: -
CDR3 DNA: TGTGCCTTAGGGGGCGGATCCTACGAGCAGTACTTC; CDR3 protein: CALGGGSYEQYF; J gene: TRBJ2-7; V gene: TRBV30; CDR3 length: 12; D gene: TRBD1; clone size: few
CDR3 DNA: TGTGCCAGCAGCTTGGTGGGCGGGAGAAAGGAGACCCAGTACTTC; CDR3 protein: CASSLVGGRKETQYF; J gene: TRBJ2-5; V gene: TRBV5-4; CDR3 length: 15; D gene: TRBD2; clone size: -
CDR3 DNA: TGCAGCGTTGGGGGGACAGACGCTTATGGCTACACCTTC; CDR3 protein: CSVGGTDAYGYTF; J gene: TRBJ1-2; V gene: TRBV29-1; CDR3 length: 13; D gene: TRBD1; clone size: -
CDR3 DNA: TGTGCCAGCAGTTTATTGGGCATATCCACAGATACGCAGTATTTT; CDR3 protein: CASSLLGISTDTQYF; J gene: TRBJ2-3; V gene: TRBV27; CDR3 length: 15; D gene: -; clone size: few
CDR3 DNA: TGTGCCAGCAGTTTGGCGACTAGCGGGAGGTACTTC; CDR3 protein: CASSLATSGRYF; J gene: TRBJ2-5; V gene: TRBV28; CDR3 length: 12; D gene: TRBD2; clone size: few
CDR3 DNA: TGTGCTAGTGGCGGGGGGGGAGGGGACTACAATGAGCAGTTCTTC; CDR3 protein: CASGGGGGDYNEQFF; J gene: TRBJ2-1; V gene: TRBV12-5; CDR3 length: 15; D gene: TRBD2; clone size: few
CDR3 DNA: TGTGCCAGTAGTAAAAATCCGGGAGGGCCTAGGAATGAGCAGTTCTTC; CDR3 protein: CASSKNPGGPRNEQFF; J gene: TRBJ2-1; V gene: TRBV19; CDR3 length: 16; D gene: TRBD2; clone size: -
CDR3 DNA: TGTGCCAGCAGTTACTCCCGGACACCTGAAGCTTTCTTT; CDR3 protein: CASSYSRTPEAFF; J gene: TRBJ1-1; V gene: TRBV6-6; CDR3 length: 13; D gene: -; clone size: -
CDR3 DNA: TGTGCCAGCAGTAGGGGACAGGGGTACTATGGCTACACCTTC; CDR3 protein: CASSRGQGYYGYTF; J gene: TRBJ1-2; V gene: TRBV27; CDR3 length: 14; D gene: TRBD1; clone size: few
CDR3 DNA: TGCAGCGTTGAAAGCCCGAACACTGAAGCTTTCTTT; CDR3 protein: CSVESPNTEAFF; J gene: TRBJ1-1; V gene: TRBV29-1; CDR3 length: 12; D gene: -; clone size: few
CDR3 DNA: TGTGCCAGCAGCGAAACGACAGGGGGTAACACTGAAGCTTTCTTT; CDR3 protein: CASSETTGGNTEAFF; J gene: TRBJ1-1; V gene: TRBV7-9; CDR3 length: 15; D gene: TRBD1; clone size: -
CDR3 DNA: TGTGCCAGCAGCCCTGGTGGGGGACTGCAAGAGACCCAGTACTTC; CDR3 protein: CASSPGGGLQETQYF; J gene: TRBJ2-5; V gene: TRBV11-3; CDR3 length: 15; D gene: -; clone size: -
CDR3 DNA: TGCGCCAGCAGCGTACAGGGGGCCCCAGATACGCAGTATTTT; CDR3 protein: CASSVQGAPDTQYF; J gene: TRBJ2-3; V gene: TRBV5-1; CDR3 length: 14; D gene: TRBD1; clone size: -
CDR3 DNA: TGTGCCAGTAAGGTGGCTAGCGGGTTCACAGATACGCAGTATTTT; CDR3 protein: CASKVASGFTDTQYF; J gene: TRBJ2-3; V gene: TRBV19; CDR3 length: 15; D gene: TRBD2; clone size: -
CDR3 DNA: TGTGCCAGCAGCTTTTCCTGGACAGACGGCCACGAGCAGTACTTC; CDR3 protein: CASSFSWTDGHEQYF; J gene: TRBJ2-7; V gene: TRBV7-2; CDR3 length: 15; D gene: -; clone size: few
CDR3 DNA: TGTGCCACCAAGACTAGTCAGGAGACCCAGTACTTC; CDR3 protein: CATKTSQETQYF; J gene: TRBJ2-5; V gene: TRBV6-5; CDR3 length: 12; D gene: -; clone size: -
CDR3 DNA: TGTGCCATCCGAAAGACAGGACCCTGGGAGACCCAGTACTTC; CDR3 protein: CAIRKTGPWETQYF; J gene: TRBJ2-5; V gene: TRBV10-3; CDR3 length: 14; D gene: -; clone size: -
CDR3 DNA: TGCAGCGTTGGGAAGGACTCCAACAATGAGCAGTTCTTC; CDR3 protein: CSVGKDSNNEQFF; J gene: TRBJ2-1; V gene: TRBV29-1; CDR3 length: 13; D gene: -; clone size: few
CDR3 DNA: TGCGCCAGCAGCCCCGGCGGGGGGTCCCCCTACGAGCAGTACTTC; CDR3 protein: CASSPGGGSPYEQYF; J gene: TRBJ2-7; V gene: TRBV5-1; CDR3 length: 15; D gene: TRBD2; clone size: -
CDR3 DNA: TGTGCCAGTAGTATTCGGGTTACAGGGCCCTTCTATGGCTACACCTTC; CDR3 protein: CASSIRVTGPFYGYTF; J gene: TRBJ1-2; V gene: TRBV19; CDR3 length: 16; D gene: -; clone size: few
CDR3 DNA: TGTGCCAGCTCACCCACGAGCGCAGATACGCAGTATTTT; CDR3 protein: CASSPTSADTQYF; J gene: TRBJ2-3; V gene: TRBV18; CDR3 length: 13; D gene: -; clone size: -
CDR3 DNA: TGTGCCAGCAGCGGTAGCGGGAGGGGTGATGAGCAGTTCTTC; CDR3 protein: CASSGSGRGDEQFF; J gene: TRBJ2-1; V gene: TRBV7-2; CDR3 length: 14; D gene: TRBD2; clone size: -